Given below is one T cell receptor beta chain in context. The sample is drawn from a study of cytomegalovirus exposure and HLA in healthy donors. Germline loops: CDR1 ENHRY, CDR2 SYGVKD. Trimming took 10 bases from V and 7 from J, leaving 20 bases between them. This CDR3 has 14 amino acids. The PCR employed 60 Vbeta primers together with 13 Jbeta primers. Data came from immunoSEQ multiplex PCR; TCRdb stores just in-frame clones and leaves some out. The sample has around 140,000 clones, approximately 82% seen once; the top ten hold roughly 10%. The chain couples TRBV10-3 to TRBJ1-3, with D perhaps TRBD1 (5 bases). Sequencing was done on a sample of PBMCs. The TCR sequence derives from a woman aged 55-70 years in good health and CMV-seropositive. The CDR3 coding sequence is TGTGCCACCTTAAGGTTGCAGGGTCAGAACACCATATATTTT. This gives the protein CATLRLQGQNTIYF.